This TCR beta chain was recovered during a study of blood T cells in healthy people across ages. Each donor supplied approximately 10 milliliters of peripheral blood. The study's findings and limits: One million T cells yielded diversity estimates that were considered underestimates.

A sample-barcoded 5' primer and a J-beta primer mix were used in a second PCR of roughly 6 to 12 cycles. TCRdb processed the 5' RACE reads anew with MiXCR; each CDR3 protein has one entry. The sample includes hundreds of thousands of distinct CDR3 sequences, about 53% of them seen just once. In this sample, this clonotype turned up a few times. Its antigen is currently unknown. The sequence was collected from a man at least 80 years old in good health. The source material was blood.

The CDR3 protein is CASSTKTGGKADTQYF. In nucleotides, the CDR3 is TGCGCCAGCAGCACGAAGACAGGGGGCAAAGCAGATACGCAGTATTTT. The chain couples TRBV5-1 to TRBJ2-3; 10 bases are a match to TRBD1. This CDR3 is 16 amino acids long. The germline gives CDR1 SGHRS, CDR2 YFSETQ. The trim removed 4 bases at V and 4 bases at J, leaving 9 bases unmatched.